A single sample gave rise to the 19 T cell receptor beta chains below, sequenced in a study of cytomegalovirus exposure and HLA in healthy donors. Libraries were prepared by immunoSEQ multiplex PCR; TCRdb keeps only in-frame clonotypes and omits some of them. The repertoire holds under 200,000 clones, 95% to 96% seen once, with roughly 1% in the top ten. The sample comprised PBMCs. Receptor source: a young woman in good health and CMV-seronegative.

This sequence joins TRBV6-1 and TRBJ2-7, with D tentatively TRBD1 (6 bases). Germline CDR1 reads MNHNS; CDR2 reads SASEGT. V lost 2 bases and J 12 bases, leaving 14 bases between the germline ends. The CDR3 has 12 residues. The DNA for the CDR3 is TGTGCCAGCAGTGAAAGACAGGAACGACGGTACTTC. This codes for CASSERQERRYF.

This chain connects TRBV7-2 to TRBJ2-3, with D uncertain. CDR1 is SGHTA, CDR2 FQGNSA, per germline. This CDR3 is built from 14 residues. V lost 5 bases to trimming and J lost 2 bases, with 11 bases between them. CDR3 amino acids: CASSPTTITDTQYF. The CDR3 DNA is TGTGCCAGCAGCCCCACGACAATCACAGATACGCAGTATTTT.

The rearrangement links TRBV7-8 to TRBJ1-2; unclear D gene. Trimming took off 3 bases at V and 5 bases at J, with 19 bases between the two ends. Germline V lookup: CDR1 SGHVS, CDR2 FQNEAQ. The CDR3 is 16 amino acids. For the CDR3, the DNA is TGTGCCAGCAGCTTTTTCGGGTCCCAATCCATATATGGCTACACCTTC. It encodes CASSFFGSQSIYGYTF. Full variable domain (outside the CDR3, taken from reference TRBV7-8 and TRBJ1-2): GAGVSQSPRYKVAKRGQDVALRCDPISGHVSLFWYQQALGQGPEFLTYFQNEAQLDKSGLPSDRFFAERPEGSVSTLKIQRTQQEDSAVYLCASSFFGSQSIYGYTFGSGTRLTVV.

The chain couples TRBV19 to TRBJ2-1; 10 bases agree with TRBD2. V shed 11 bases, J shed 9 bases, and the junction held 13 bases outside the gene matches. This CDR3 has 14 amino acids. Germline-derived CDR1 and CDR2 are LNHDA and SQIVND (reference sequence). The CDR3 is CAVKPGLAYGEQFF. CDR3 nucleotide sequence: TGTGCCGTCAAGCCGGGACTAGCGTACGGTGAGCAGTTCTTC.

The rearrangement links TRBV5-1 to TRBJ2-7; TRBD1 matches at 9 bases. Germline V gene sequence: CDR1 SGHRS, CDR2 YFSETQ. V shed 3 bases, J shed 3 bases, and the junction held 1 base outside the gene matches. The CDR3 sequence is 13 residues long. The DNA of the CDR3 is TGCGCCAGCAGCTGGGGACAGGGCTACGAGCAGTACTTC. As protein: CASSWGQGYEQYF.

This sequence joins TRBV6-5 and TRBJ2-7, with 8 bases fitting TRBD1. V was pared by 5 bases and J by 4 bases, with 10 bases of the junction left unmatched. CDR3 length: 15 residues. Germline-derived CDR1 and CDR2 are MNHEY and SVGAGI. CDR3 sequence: CASSHGDRSEYEQYF. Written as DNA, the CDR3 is TGTGCCAGCAGTCACGGGGACAGGAGTGAGTACGAGCAGTACTTC.

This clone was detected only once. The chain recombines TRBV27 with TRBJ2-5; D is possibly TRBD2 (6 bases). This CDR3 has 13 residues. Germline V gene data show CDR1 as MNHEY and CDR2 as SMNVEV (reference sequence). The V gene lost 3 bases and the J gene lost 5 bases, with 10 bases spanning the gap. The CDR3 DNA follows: TGTGCCAGCAGTTTCTCGGGGGTGGAGACCCAGTACTTC. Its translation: CASSFSGVETQYF.

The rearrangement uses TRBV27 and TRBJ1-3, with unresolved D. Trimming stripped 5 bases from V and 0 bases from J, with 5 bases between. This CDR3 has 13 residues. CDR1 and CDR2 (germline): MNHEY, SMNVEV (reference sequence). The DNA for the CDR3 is TGTGCCAGCAGTGGAGACTCTGGAAACACCATATATTTT. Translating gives CASSGDSGNTIYF.

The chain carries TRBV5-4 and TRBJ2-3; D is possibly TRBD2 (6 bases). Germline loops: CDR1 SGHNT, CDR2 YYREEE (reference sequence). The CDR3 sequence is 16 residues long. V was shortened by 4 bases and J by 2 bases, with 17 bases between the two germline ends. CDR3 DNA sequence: TGTGCCAGCAGCGTGGAGGGGCGGTGGACCACAGATACGCAGTATTTT. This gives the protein CASSVEGRWTTDTQYF.

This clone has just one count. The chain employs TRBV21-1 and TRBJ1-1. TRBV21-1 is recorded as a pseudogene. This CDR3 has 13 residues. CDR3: CASSKGGETEAFF. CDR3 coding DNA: TGTGCCAGCAGCAAAGGAGGAGAGACTGAAGCTTTCTTT.

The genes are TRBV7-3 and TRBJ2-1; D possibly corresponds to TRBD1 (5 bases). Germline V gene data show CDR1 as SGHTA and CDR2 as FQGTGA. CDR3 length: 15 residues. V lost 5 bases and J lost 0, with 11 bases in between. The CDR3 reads CASSQGSSSYNEQFF. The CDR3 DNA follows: TGTGCCAGCAGCCAGGGCTCGAGCTCCTACAATGAGCAGTTCTTC.

The CDR3 here is CASSPEALDTQYF. CDR3 in DNA: TGCGCCAGCAGCCCCGAAGCGCTAGATACGCAGTATTTT. The chain employs TRBV5-1 and TRBJ2-3; no reliable D call. Per germline, CDR1 SGHRS and CDR2 YFSETQ. This CDR3 spans 13 amino acids. V was shortened by 4 bases and J by 5 bases, with 11 bases between the two germline ends.

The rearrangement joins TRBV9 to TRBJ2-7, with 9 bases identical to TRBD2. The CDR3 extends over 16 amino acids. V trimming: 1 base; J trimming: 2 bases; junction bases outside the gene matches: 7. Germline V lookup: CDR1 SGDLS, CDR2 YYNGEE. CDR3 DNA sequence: TGTGCCAGCAGCGTATCCGGACTAGCGTCTACCTACGAGCAGTACTTC. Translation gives CASSVSGLASTYEQYF.

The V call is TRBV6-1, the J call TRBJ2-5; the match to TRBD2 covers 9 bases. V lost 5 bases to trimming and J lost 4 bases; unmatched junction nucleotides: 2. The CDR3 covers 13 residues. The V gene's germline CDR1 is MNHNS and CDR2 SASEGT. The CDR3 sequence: CASSRSGGETQYF. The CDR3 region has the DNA TGTGCCAGCAGTCGTAGCGGGGGAGAGACCCAGTACTTC.

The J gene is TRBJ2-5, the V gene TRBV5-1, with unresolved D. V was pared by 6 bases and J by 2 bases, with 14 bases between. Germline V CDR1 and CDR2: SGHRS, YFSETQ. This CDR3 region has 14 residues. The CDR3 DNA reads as TGCGCCAGCACGTCCTCTCCGGTTCAAGAGACCCAGTACTTC. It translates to CASTSSPVQETQYF.

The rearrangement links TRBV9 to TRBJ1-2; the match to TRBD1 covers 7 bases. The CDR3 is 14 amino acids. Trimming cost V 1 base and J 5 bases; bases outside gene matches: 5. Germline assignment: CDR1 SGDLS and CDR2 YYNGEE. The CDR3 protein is CASSVKEGAYGYTF. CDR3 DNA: TGTGCCAGCAGCGTAAAAGAGGGGGCATATGGCTACACCTTC.

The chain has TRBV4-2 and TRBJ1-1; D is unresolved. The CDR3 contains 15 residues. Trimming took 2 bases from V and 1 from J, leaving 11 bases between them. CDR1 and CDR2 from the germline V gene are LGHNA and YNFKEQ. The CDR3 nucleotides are TGTGCCAGCAGCCAAACGAGACAAGGGAACACTGAAGCTTTCTTT. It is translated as CASSQTRQGNTEAFF.

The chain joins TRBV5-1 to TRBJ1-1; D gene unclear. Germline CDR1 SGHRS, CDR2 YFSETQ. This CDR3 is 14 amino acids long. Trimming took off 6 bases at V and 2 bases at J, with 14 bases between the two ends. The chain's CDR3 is CASKSRSINTEAFF. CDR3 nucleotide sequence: TGCGCCAGCAAGAGTCGGTCAATCAACACTGAAGCTTTCTTT.

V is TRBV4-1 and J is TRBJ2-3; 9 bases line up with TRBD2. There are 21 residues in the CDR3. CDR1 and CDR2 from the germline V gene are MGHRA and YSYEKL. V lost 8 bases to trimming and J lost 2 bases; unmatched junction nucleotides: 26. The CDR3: CASASRGNHGLARLITDTQYF. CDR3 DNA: TGCGCCAGCGCCAGTCGGGGGAACCACGGACTAGCGCGATTAATCACAGATACGCAGTATTTT.